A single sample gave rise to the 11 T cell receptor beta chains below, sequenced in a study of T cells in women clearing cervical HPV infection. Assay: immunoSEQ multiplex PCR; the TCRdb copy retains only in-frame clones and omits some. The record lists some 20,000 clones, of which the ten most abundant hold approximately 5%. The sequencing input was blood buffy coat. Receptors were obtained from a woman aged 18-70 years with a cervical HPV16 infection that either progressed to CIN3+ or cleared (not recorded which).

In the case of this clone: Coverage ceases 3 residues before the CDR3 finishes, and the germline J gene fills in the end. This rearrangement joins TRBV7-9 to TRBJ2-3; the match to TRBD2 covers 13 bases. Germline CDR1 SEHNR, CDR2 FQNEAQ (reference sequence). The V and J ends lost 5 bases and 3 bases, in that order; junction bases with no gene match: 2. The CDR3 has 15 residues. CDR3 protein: CASSTSGGGTDTQYF. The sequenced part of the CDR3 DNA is TGTGCCAGCAGCACTAGCGGGGGGGGGACAGATACG.

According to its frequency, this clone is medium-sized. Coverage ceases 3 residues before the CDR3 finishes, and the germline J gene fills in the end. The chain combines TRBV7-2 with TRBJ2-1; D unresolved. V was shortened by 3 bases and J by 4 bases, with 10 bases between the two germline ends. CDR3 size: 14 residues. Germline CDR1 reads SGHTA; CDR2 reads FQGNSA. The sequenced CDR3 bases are TGTGCCAGCAGCTTTCGGTCGGTATACAATGAG. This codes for CASSFRSVYNE. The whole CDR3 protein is CASSFRSVYNEQFF.

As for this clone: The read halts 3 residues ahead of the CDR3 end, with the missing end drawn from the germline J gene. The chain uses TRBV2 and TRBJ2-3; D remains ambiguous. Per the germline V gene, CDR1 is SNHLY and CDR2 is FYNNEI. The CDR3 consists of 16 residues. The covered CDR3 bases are TGTGCCAGCAGTGACGGTGGCGGAGCAACCCAAGAGACG. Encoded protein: CASSDGGGATQET. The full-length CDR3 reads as CASSDGGGATQETQYF.

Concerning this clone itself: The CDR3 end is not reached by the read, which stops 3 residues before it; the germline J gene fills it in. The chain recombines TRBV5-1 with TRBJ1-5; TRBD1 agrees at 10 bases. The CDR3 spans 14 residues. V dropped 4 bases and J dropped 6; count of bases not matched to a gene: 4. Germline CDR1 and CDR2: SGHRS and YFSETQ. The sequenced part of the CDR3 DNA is TGCGCCAGCAGCAAGGGACAGGGGTTTCAGCCC. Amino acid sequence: CASSKGQGFQP. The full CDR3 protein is CASSKGQGFQPQHF.

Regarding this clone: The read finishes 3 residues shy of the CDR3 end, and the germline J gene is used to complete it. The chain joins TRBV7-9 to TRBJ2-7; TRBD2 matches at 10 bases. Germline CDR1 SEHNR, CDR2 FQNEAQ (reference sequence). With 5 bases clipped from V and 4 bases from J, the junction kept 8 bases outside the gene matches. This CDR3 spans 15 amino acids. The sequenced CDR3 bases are TGTGCCAGCAGCCTACGACTAGCGGGCCCTTACGAG. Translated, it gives CASSLRLAGPYE. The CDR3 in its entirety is CASSLRLAGPYEQYF.

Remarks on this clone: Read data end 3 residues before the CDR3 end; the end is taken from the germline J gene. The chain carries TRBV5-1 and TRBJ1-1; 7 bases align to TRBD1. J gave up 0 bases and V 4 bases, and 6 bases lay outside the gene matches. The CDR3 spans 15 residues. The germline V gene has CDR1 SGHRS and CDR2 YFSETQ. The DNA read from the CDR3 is TGCGCCAGCAGCCCCCGGGACAGTTTGAACACTGAA. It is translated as CASSPRDSLNTE. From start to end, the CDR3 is CASSPRDSLNTEAFF.

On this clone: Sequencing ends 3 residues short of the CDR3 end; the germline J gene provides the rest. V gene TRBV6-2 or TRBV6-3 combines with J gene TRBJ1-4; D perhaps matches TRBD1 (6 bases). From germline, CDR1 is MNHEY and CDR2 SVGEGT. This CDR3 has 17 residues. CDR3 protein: CASSYGRATGTNSPLFF. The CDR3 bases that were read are TGTGCCAGCAGTTACGGAAGAGCCACAGGGACTAATTCACCA.

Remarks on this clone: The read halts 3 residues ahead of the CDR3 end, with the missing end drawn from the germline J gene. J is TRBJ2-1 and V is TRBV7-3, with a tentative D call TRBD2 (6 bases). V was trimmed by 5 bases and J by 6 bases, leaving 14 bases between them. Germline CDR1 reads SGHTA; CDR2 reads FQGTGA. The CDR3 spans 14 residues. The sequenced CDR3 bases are TGTGCCAGCAGCCCCGGACTACCCCCCAATGAG. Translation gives CASSPGLPPNE. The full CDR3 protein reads CASSPGLPPNEQFF.

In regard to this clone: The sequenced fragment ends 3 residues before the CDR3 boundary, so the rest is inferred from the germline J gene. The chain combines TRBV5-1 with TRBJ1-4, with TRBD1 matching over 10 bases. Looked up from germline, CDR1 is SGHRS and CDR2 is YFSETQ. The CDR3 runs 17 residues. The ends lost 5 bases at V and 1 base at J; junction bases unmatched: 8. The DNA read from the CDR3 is TGCGCCAGCAGGAGTCCCGGGACAGGGGTAACTAATGAAAAA. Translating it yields CASRSPGTGVTNEK. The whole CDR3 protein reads CASRSPGTGVTNEKLFF.

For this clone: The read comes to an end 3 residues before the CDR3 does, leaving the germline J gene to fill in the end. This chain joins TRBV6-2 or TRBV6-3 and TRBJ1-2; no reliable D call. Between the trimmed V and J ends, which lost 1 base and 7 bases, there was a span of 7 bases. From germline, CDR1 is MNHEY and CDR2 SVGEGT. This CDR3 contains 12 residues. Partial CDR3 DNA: TGTGCCAGCAGTTACTACGACTCTGGC. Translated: CASSYYDSG. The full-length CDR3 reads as CASSYYDSGYTF.

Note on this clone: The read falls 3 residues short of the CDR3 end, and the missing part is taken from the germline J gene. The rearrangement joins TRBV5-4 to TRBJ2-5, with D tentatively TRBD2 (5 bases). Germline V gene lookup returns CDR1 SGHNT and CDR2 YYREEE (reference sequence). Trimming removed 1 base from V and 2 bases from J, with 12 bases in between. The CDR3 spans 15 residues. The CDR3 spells CASSLYRGAQETQYF. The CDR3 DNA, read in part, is TGTGCCAGCAGCTTGTACCGGGGAGCACAAGAGACC.